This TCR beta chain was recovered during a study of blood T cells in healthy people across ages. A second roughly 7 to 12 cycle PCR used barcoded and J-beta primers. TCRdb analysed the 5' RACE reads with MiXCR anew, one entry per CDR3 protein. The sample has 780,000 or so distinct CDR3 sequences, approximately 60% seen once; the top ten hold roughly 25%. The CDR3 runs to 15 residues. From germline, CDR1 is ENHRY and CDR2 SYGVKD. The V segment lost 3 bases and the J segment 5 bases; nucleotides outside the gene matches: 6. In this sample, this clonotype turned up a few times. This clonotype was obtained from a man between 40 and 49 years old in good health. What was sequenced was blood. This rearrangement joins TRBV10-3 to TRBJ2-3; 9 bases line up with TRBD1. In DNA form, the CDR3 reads TGTGCCATCAGTGAAACAGGGGGCCCACAAGATACGCAGTATTTT. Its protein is CAISETGGPQDTQYF.